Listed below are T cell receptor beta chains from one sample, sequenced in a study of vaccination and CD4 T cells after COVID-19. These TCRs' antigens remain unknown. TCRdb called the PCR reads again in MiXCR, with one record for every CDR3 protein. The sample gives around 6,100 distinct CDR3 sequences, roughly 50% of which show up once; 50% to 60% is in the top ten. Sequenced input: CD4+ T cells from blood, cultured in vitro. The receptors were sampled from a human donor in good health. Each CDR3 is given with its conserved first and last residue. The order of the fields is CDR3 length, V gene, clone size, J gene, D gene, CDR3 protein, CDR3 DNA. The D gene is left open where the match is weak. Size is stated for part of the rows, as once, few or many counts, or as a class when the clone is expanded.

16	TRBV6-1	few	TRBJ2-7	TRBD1	CASSESQGPFEQEQYF	TGTGCCAGCAGTGAGTCACAGGGGCCCTTCGAGCAAGAGCAGTACTTC
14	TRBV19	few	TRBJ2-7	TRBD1	CASSGTGGIYEQYF	TGTGCCAGTAGTGGGACAGGGGGCATCTACGAGCAGTACTTC
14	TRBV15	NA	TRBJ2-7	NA	CATSGRQSSYEQYF	TGTGCCACCAGCGGACGACAGAGCTCCTACGAGCAGTACTTC
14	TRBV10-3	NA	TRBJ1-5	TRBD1	CAIKGQGDNQPQHF	TGTGCCATCAAAGGACAGGGGGACAATCAGCCCCAGCATTTT
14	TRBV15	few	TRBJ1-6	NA	CATSTAPANSPLHF	TGTGCCACCAGCACAGCCCCGGCTAATTCACCCCTCCACTTT
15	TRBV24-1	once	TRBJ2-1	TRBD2	CATSVLGGEGNEQFF	TGTGCCACCAGTGTATTGGGGGGGGAGGGCAATGAGCAGTTCTTC
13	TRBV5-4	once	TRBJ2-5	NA	CASSPPHGETQYF	TGTGCCAGCAGCCCTCCCCATGGGGAGACCCAGTACTTC
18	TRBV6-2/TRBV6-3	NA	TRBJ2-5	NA	CASSYSTPAEWRKETQYF	TGTGCCAGCAGTTACTCGACGCCGGCGGAATGGCGGAAAGAGACCCAGTACTTC
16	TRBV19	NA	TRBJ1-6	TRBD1	CASSPATGTGDSPLHF	TGTGCCAGTAGTCCTGCCACCGGGACAGGGGATTCACCCCTCCACTTT
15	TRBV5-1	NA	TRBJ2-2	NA	CASSLGNSLTGELFF	TGCGCCAGCAGCTTGGGTAACTCCCTCACCGGGGAGCTGTTTTTT
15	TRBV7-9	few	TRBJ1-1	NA	CASSSVSSGNTEAFF	TGTGCCAGCAGCTCGGTATCCTCTGGGAACACTGAAGCTTTCTTT
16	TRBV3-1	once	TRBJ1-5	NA	CASSQGTGSDNQPQHF	TGTGCCAGCAGCCAAGGAACAGGGAGTGACAATCAGCCCCAGCATTTT
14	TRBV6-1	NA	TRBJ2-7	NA	CASKQGLFSYEQYF	TGTGCCAGCAAACAGGGACTTTTCTCCTACGAGCAGTACTTC
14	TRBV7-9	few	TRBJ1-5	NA	CASSSRQDNQPQHF	TGTGCCAGCAGCTCACGACAGGACAATCAGCCCCAGCATTTT
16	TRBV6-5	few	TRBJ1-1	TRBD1	CASSYLGQAKNTEAFF	TGTGCCAGCAGTTACCTTGGACAGGCAAAGAACACTGAAGCTTTCTTT
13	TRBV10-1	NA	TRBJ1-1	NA	CASREDGNTEAFF	TGCGCCAGCAGAGAGGACGGGAACACTGAAGCTTTCTTT
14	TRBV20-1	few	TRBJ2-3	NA	CSARLANGGDTQYF	TGCAGTGCCCGGCTGGCGAATGGGGGAGATACGCAGTATTTT
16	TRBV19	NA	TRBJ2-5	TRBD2	CASSTRVAGGQETQYF	TGTGCCAGTAGTACCCGGGTAGCGGGAGGCCAAGAGACCCAGTACTTC
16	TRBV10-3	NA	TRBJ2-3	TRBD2	CAISEVIAGVSDTQYF	TGTGCCATCAGTGAGGTAATAGCGGGAGTCTCAGATACGCAGTATTTT
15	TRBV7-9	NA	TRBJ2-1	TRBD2	CASRVGLVMHNEQFF	TGTGCCAGCAGAGTCGGACTAGTGATGCACAATGAGCAGTTCTTC
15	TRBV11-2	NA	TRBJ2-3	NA	CASSIPITSTDTQYF	TGTGCCAGCAGCATCCCTATTACTAGCACAGATACGCAGTATTTT
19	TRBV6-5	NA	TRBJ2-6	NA	CASSYSTLIHSSGANVLTF	TGTGCCAGCAGTTACTCGACGCTAATACACTCCTCTGGGGCCAACGTCCTGACTTTC
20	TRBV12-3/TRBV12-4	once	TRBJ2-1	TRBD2	CASSLLYSGRPESSYNEQFF	TGTGCCAGCAGTTTATTATACAGCGGGAGGCCCGAGAGCTCCTACAATGAGCAGTTCTTC
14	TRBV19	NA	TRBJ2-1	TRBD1	CASSIGTVPNEQFF	TGTGCCAGTAGTATTGGGACAGTCCCTAATGAGCAGTTCTTC
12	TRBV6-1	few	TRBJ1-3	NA	CASNEGVNTIYF	TGTGCCAGCAATGAAGGGGTAAACACCATATATTTT
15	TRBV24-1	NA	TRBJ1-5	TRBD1	CATSDSGTGGSPQHF	TGTGCCACCAGTGATTCCGGGACAGGGGGCTCGCCCCAGCATTTT
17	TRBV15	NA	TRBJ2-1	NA	CATSITRALPSYNEQFF	TGTGCCACCAGCATCACCAGGGCCCTTCCTTCCTACAATGAGCAGTTCTTC
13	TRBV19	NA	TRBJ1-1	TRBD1	CASSPRTGTEAFF	TGTGCCAGTAGTCCAAGGACAGGCACTGAAGCTTTCTTT
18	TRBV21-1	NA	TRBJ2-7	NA	CASSNGARGGGNPYEQYF	TGTGCCAGCAGCAATGGGGCAAGAGGAGGGGGCAATCCCTACGAGCAGTACTTC
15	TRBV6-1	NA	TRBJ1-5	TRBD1	CASRPRGPVAQPQHF	TGTGCCAGCAGACCCAGGGGGCCGGTTGCTCAGCCCCAGCATTTT
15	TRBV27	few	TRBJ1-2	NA	CASSFLGGLGYGYTF	TGTGCCAGCAGTTTTTTGGGGGGGCTGGGCTATGGCTACACCTTC
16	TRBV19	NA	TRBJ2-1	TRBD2	CASRRTSGSFYNEQFF	TGTGCCAGTAGGCGGACTAGCGGGAGTTTCTACAATGAGCAGTTCTTC
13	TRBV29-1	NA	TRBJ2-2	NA	CSGWQGGSGELFF	TGCAGCGGGTGGCAGGGCGGTTCCGGGGAGCTGTTTTTT
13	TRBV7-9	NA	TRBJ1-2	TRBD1	CASSLGQGEGYTF	TGTGCCAGCAGCTTAGGACAGGGTGAGGGCTACACCTTC
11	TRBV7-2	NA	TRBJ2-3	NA	CASSLKDTQYF	TGTGCCAGCAGCTTAAAGGATACGCAGTATTTT
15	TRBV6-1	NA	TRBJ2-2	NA	CASTLAAAGTGELFF	TGTGCCAGCACATTGGCTGCGGCGGGCACCGGGGAGCTGTTTTTT
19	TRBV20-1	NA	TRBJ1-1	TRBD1	CSARVLGAVGGGYNTEAFF	TGCAGTGCTAGAGTATTGGGGGCGGTTGGAGGGGGCTATAACACTGAAGCTTTCTTT
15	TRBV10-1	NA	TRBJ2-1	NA	CASSERESPRNEQFF	TGCGCCAGCAGTGAGCGGGAGTCCCCTAGGAATGAGCAGTTCTTC
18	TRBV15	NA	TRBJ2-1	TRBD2	CATSSFGAGGRVGNEQFF	TGTGCCACCAGCAGCTTTGGAGCGGGAGGACGAGTAGGCAATGAGCAGTTCTTC
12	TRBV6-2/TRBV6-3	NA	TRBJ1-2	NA	CASSGDNYGYTF	TGTGCCAGCAGCGGGGACAACTATGGCTACACCTTC
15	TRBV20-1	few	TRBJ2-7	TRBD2	CSATYLAGGTYEQYF	TGCAGTGCCACCTATCTAGCGGGAGGAACCTACGAGCAGTACTTC
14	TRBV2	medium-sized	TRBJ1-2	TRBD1	CASNAGGYNYGYTF	TGTGCCAGCAACGCAGGGGGATATAACTATGGCTACACCTTC
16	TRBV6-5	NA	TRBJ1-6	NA	CASSYSGASYNSPLHF	TGTGCCAGCAGTTACTCGGGGGCTTCCTATAATTCACCCCTCCACTTT
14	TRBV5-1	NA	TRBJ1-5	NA	CASSLEVGNQPQHF	TGCGCCAGCAGCTTGGAAGTGGGAAATCAGCCCCAGCATTTT
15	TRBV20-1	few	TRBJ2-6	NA	CSASQVFSGANVLTF	TGCAGTGCATCTCAGGTCTTCTCTGGGGCCAACGTCCTGACTTTC
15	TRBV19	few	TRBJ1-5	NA	CASSNLAGLNQPQHF	TGTGCCAGTAGTAATTTGGCCGGGCTCAATCAGCCCCAGCATTTT
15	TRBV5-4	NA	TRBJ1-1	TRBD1	CASSPPRGMNTEAFF	TGTGCCAGCAGCCCGCCCAGGGGGATGAACACTGAAGCTTTCTTT
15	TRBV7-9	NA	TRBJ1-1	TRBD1	CASSRTGPLNTEAFF	TGTGCCAGCAGCCGGACAGGGCCGCTGAACACTGAAGCTTTCTTT
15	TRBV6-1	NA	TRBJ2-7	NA	CASSPSGWATYEQYF	TGTGCCAGCAGCCCTTCAGGGTGGGCGACCTACGAGCAGTACTTC
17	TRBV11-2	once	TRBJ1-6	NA	CASSVTGPHTIDSPLHF	TGTGCCAGCAGCGTGACGGGACCGCATACCATTGATTCACCCCTCCACTTT